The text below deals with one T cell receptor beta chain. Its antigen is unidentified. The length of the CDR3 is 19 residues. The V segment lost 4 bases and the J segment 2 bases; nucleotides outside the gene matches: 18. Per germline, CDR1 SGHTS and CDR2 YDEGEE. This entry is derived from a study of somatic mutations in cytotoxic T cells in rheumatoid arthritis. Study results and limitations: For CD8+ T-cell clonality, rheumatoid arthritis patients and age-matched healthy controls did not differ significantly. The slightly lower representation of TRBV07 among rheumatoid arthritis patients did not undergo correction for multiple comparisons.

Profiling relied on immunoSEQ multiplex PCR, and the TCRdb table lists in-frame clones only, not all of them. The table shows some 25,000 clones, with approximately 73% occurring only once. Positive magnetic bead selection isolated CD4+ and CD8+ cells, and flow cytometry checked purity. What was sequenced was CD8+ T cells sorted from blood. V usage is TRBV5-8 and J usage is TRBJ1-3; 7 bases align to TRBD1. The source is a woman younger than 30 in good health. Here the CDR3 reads CASSPTRWDSEITGNTIYF. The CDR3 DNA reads TGTGCCAGCAGCCCGACGAGGTGGGACAGCGAGATCACTGGAAACACCATATATTTT.